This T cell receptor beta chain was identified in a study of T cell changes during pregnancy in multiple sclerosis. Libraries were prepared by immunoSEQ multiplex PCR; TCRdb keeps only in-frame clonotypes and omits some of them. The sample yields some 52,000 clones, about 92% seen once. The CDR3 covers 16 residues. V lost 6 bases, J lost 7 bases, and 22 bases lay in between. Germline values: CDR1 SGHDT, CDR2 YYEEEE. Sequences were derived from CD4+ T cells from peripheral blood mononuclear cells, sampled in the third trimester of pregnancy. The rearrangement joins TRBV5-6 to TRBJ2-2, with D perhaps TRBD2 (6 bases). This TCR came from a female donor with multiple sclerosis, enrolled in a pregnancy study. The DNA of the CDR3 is TGTGCCAGCATTTTTTCCGGAGGGATAGGATTCGGGGAGCTGTTTTTT. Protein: CASIFSGGIGFGELFF.